This entry describes one T cell receptor beta chain. After autologous stem cell transplantation all patients relapsed, and prior brentuximab vedotin exposure differed between cohorts. This record belongs to a study of PD-1 blockade in classical Hodgkin lymphoma. Assay: immunoSEQ multiplex PCR; the TCRdb copy retains only in-frame clones and omits some. The sample holds 66,000 or so clones, 71% seen once. CDR1 is MNHEY, CDR2 SMNVEV, per germline (reference sequence). Trimming took 5 bases from V and 0 from J, leaving 17 bases between them. CDR3 length equals 17 residues. The sample consisted of peripheral blood mononuclear cells (PBMCs), taken before the second cycle of nivolumab. The source is a human donor with classical Hodgkin lymphoma. J is TRBJ1-3 and V is TRBV27; a possible D gene is TRBD1 (5 bases). CDR3 amino acids: CASSPGRDGPSGNTIYF. CDR3 DNA: TGTGCCAGCAGTCCAGGGAGAGACGGTCCCTCTGGAAACACCATATATTTT.